Below, 23 T cell receptor beta chains from the same sample are listed, as sequenced in a study of T cell repertoires in cytomegalovirus infection. MiXCR, applied by TCRdb to the reads, yields one record per CDR3 protein. Of fewer than 550,000 distinct CDR3 sequences listed, about a quarter are singletons. The sequencing input was PBMCs. The receptors stem from a human donor in good health (CMV status not recorded). Some clones in this sample may be carry-over from other donors' samples.

In its sample, this clonotype was seen a few times. This chain uses TRBV19 with TRBJ2-3; D call uncertain. Trimming removed 0 bases at V and 8 bases at J, with 12 bases between. Germline loops: CDR1 LNHDA, CDR2 SQIVND (reference sequence). CDR3 length equals 14 residues. This CDR3 reads CASSIDSASGTQYF. The CDR3 DNA follows: TGTGCCAGTAGTATAGATTCGGCCTCGGGTACGCAGTATTTT.

The sample holds a few counts of this clonotype. The chain employs TRBV11-2 and TRBJ1-5, with 7 positions matching TRBD1. This CDR3 comprises 15 residues. J gave up 5 bases and V 1 base, and 5 bases lay outside the gene matches. The V gene's germline CDR1 is SGHAT and CDR2 FQNNGV. The CDR3 protein is CASSLGQGEYQPQHF. In DNA, the CDR3 is TGTGCCAGCAGCTTAGGACAGGGAGAATATCAGCCCCAGCATTTT.

This clonotype was detected many times. The genes are TRBV7-2 and TRBJ1-5, with TRBD1 matching over 8 bases. Trimming cost V 5 bases and J 2 bases; bases outside gene matches: 8. Looked up from germline, CDR1 is SGHTA and CDR2 is FQGNSA. The CDR3 is 16 amino acids. The DNA for the CDR3 is TGTGCCAGCAGCCCCCGGACAGGGCAGGGCAATCAGCCCCAGCATTTT. Translation gives CASSPRTGQGNQPQHF. The full variable domain, completed using reference TRBV7-2 and TRBJ1-5, is GAGVSQSPSNKVTEKGKDVELRCDPISGHTALYWYRQSLGQGLEFLIYFQGNSAPDKSGLPSDRFSAERTGGSVSTLTIQRTQQEDSAVYLCASSPRTGQGNQPQHFGDGTRLSIL.

The genes are TRBV2 and TRBJ2-3; maybe TRBD2 (5 bases). The CDR3 is 14 amino acids. Trimming took off 9 bases at V and 3 bases at J, with 16 bases between the two ends. Germline CDR1 SNHLY, CDR2 FYNNEI. CDR3 bases: TGTGCCAGTGTCTTTGGGAGAAGAACAGATACGCAGTATTTT. Its protein product is CASVFGRRTDTQYF.

The CDR3 loop reads CASSYGLAGGGETQYF. The DNA for the CDR3 is TGTGCCAGCAGTTACGGACTAGCGGGAGGTGGTGAGACCCAGTACTTC. The V gene is TRBV6-2 or TRBV6-3, the J gene TRBJ2-5, with 14 bases fitting TRBD2. CDR3 length equals 16 residues. CDR1 MNHEY and CDR2 SVGEGT come from the germline V gene. V shed 2 bases and J 5 bases; nucleotides not matched to a gene: 4.

There are many counts of this clonotype. The chain has TRBV7-8 and TRBJ2-5, with D tentatively TRBD2 (6 bases). The CDR3 sequence is 14 residues long. CDR1 and CDR2 from the germline V gene are SGHVS and FQNEAQ. Trimming removed 5 bases from V and 5 bases from J, with 15 bases in between. The CDR3 nucleotides are TGTGCCAGCAGCCGGGCATCCCGGGGGGAGACCCAGTACTTC. This translates into CASSRASRGETQYF.

In this sample, this clonotype turned up many times. The V and J genes are TRBV7-6 and TRBJ2-3; 11 bases are a match to TRBD2. The CDR3 totals 18 residues. Germline V CDR1 and CDR2: SGHVS, FNYEAQ. The trim removed 1 base at V and 5 bases at J, leaving 11 bases unmatched. CDR3 region: CASSLDSYPLAGGDTQYF. The CDR3 DNA sequence: TGTGCCAGCAGCTTAGACTCATATCCCCTAGCGGGAGGAGATACGCAGTATTTT. Using reference TRBV7-6 and TRBJ2-3 for the parts outside the CDR3, the full variable domain is GAGVSQSPRYKVTKRGQDVALRCDPISGHVSLYWYRQALGQGPEFLTYFNYEAQQDKSGLPNDRFSAERPEGSISTLTIQRTEQRDSAMYRCASSLDSYPLAGGDTQYFGPGTRLTVL.

V is TRBV6-5 and J is TRBJ1-2, with 11 positions matching TRBD1. V trimming: 6 bases; J trimming: 4 bases; junction bases outside the gene matches: 10. The CDR3 is 16 amino acids. The V gene's germline CDR1 is MNHEY and CDR2 SVGAGI. The CDR3 bases are TGTGCCAGCAGACCGGGACAGGGGGTTTTGCGCTATGGCTACACCTTC. It yields the protein CASRPGQGVLRYGYTF.

Only a few counts were recorded for this clonotype. V and J are TRBV12-3 or TRBV12-4 and TRBJ1-1; D ambiguous. This CDR3 is 11 amino acids long. Trimming pared 5 bases from V and 6 bases from J, leaving 7 bases between. The CDR3 sequence: CASSLWAEAFF. The CDR3 DNA follows: TGTGCCAGCAGTCTCTGGGCTGAAGCTTTCTTT.

The chain uses TRBV29-1 and TRBJ2-1; tentatively, D is TRBD1 or TRBD2 (6 bases each). The CDR3 totals 14 residues. Germline V CDR1 and CDR2: SQVTM, ANQGSEA. Trimming took 3 bases from V and 8 from J, leaving 17 bases between them. CDR3 residues: CSVDYREAIDEQFF. The CDR3 coding sequence is TGCAGCGTTGATTACAGGGAGGCAATCGATGAGCAGTTCTTC.

This chain links TRBV12-3 or TRBV12-4 with TRBJ2-1, with D tentatively TRBD1 or TRBD2 (5 bases each). Trimming stripped 8 bases from V and 4 bases from J, with 18 bases between. The CDR3 consists of 15 residues. CDR3: CASRLGTTSYNEQFF. CDR3 bases: TGTGCCAGCCGACTCGGGACCACCTCTTACAATGAGCAGTTCTTC.

This clonotype was recorded once. The gene calls are TRBV4-2 and TRBJ1-3; D is uncertain. The germline V gene encodes CDR1 LGHNA and CDR2 YNFKEQ. The V end was cut by 5 bases, the J end by 2 bases, with 19 bases between. The CDR3 is 17 residues long. CDR3 residues: CASSTASGGVAGNTIYF. Here the CDR3 DNA reads TGTGCCAGCAGCACCGCATCAGGAGGAGTTGCTGGAAACACCATATATTTT.

This clonotype was counted between two and nine times. The chain links TRBV6-6 to TRBJ2-1; D not resolved. The CDR3 extends over 13 amino acids. Germline V gene data show CDR1 as MNHNY and CDR2 as SVGAGI (reference sequence). V lost 0 bases, J lost 10 bases, and 10 bases lay in between. This CDR3 is CASSYSERREQFF. In DNA, the CDR3 is TGTGCCAGCAGTTACTCGGAGCGTAGGGAGCAGTTCTTC.

The chain couples TRBV29-1 to TRBJ2-1; D gene ambiguous. CDR1 and CDR2 from the germline V gene are SQVTM and ANQGSEA. The V end was cut by 6 bases, the J end by 4 bases, with 16 bases between. The CDR3 has 14 amino acids. The CDR3 sequence: CSVLWASAYNEQFF. The CDR3 DNA reads as TGCAGCGTGCTGTGGGCGTCGGCTTACAATGAGCAGTTCTTC.

The V call is TRBV19, the J call TRBJ1-2; TRBD1 is a possible D gene (6 bases). The V end lost 3 bases, the J end lost 4 bases, and 21 bases lay between the germline ends. Germline loops: CDR1 LNHDA, CDR2 SQIVND (reference sequence). The CDR3 sequence is 17 residues long. CDR3 protein: CASSILVGGRTIYGYTF. In nucleotides, the CDR3 is TGTGCCAGTAGTATTTTAGTGGGGGGCAGGACTATCTATGGCTACACCTTC.

The sample holds a few counts of this clonotype. J is TRBJ2-7 and V is TRBV6-2 or TRBV6-3; D may be TRBD1 (5 bases). Germline V lookup: CDR1 MNHEY, CDR2 SVGEGT. Trimming took 3 bases from V and 2 from J, leaving 14 bases between them. There are 15 residues in the CDR3. The CDR3 region has the DNA TGTGCCAGCAGTTATTACCCAGGACATCCCTACGAGCAGTACTTC. It codes for CASSYYPGHPYEQYF.

The rearrangement links TRBV6-2 or TRBV6-3 to TRBJ2-6; the match to TRBD1 covers 7 bases. The CDR3 is 17 amino acids. The germline gives CDR1 MNHEY, CDR2 SVGEGT. V lost 0 bases and J lost 4; bases outside the gene matches: 6. In DNA form, the CDR3 reads TGTGCCAGCAGTTACTCTGGTAGGGGGCCCGGGGCCAACGTCCTGACTTTC. This translates into CASSYSGRGPGANVLTF.

This clonotype was detected only a few times. The V and J genes are TRBV29-1 and TRBJ2-4; D is possibly TRBD2 (6 bases). Per the germline V gene, CDR1 is SQVTM and CDR2 is ANQGSEA. Trimming cost V 2 bases and J 6 bases, with 11 bases left between them. The CDR3 spans 13 residues. CDR3 protein: CSVENGLLNIQYF. The CDR3 nucleotides are TGCAGCGTTGAAAATGGACTACTAAACATTCAGTACTTC.

This clonotype was observed a handful of times. The chain carries TRBV7-3 and TRBJ2-3; D possibly corresponds to TRBD2 (5 bases). V lost 5 bases, J lost 7 bases, and 16 bases lay in between. The length of the CDR3 is 14 residues. Per germline, CDR1 SGHTA and CDR2 FQGTGA. The CDR3 loop is CASSRSPPGNTQYF. The CDR3 DNA is TGTGCCAGCAGCCGTTCTCCCCCGGGGAATACGCAGTATTTT. The full variable domain, rest sourced from reference TRBV7-3 and TRBJ2-3, is GAGVSQTPSNKVTEKGKYVELRCDPISGHTALYWYRQSLGQGPEFLIYFQGTGAADDSGLPNDRFFAVRPEGSVSTLKIQRTERGDSAVYLCASSRSPPGNTQYFGPGTRLTVL.

This clonotype was observed many times. This rearrangement joins TRBV10-3 to TRBJ2-2, with TRBD2 identical over 10 bases. Germline trimming cut 2 bases from V and 2 bases from J; bases unmatched to any gene: 2. The CDR3 runs to 16 residues. Germline CDR1 and CDR2: ENHRY and SYGVKD. The DNA for the CDR3 is TGTGCCATCAGTGAGGGGACTAGCGTAAACACCGGGGAGCTGTTTTTT. This translates into CAISEGTSVNTGELFF.

Ten or more counts support this clonotype. The chain recombines TRBV7-2 with TRBJ1-2; TRBD1 agrees at 7 bases. The CDR3 runs 15 residues. V was clipped by 5 bases and J by 0 bases; unmatched bases: 6. The germline V gene has CDR1 SGHTA and CDR2 FQGNSA. CDR3 nucleotide sequence: TGTGCCAGCAGCCCGACAGGACAGGCTAACTATGGCTACACCTTC. It translates to CASSPTGQANYGYTF.

There are many counts of this clonotype. This chain links TRBV6-2 or TRBV6-3 with TRBJ2-1, with 15 bases aligning to TRBD2. Per the germline V gene, CDR1 is MNHEY and CDR2 is SVGEGT. The trim removed 2 bases at V and 7 bases at J, leaving 6 bases unmatched. The CDR3 runs 17 residues. CDR3 region: CASSYTSGLAGGNEQFF. In nucleotides, the CDR3 is TGTGCCAGCAGTTACACCTCCGGACTAGCGGGAGGGAATGAGCAGTTCTTC.

This clonotype was counted only a few times. The chain is built from TRBV5-4 and TRBJ1-1; D not resolved. The CDR3 totals 16 residues. The V end lost 0 bases, the J end lost 4 bases, and 16 bases lay between the germline ends. The V gene's germline CDR1 is SGHNT and CDR2 YYREEE (reference sequence). As DNA, the CDR3 is TGTGCCAGCAGCTTGGAAGCCCTCGGGGAGCCCACTGAAGCTTTCTTT. Translation gives CASSLEALGEPTEAFF.